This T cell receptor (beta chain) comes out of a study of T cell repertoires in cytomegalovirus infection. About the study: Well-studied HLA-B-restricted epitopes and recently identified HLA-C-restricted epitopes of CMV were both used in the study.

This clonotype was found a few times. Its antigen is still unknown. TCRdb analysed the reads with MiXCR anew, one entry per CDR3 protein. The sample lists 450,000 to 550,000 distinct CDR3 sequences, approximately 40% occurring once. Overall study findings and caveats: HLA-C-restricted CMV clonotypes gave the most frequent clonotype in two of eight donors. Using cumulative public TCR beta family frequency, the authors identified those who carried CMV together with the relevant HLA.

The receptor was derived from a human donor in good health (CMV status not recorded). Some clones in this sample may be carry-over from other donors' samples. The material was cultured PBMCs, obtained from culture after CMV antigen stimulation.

CDR3 sequence: CASSFSLKGTEAFF. CDR3 coding DNA: TGTGCCAGCAGCTTTTCCCTTAAAGGCACTGAAGCTTTCTTT. The chain joins TRBV7-9 to TRBJ1-1; D gene ambiguous. Germline V gene sequence: CDR1 SEHNR, CDR2 FQNEAQ (reference sequence). The V gene lost 3 bases and the J gene lost 4 bases, with 12 bases spanning the gap. This CDR3 has 14 amino acids.